This T cell receptor beta chain was documented in a study of human T cells and chemical hapten exposure. The library attached unique molecular identifiers to individual cDNA molecules. TCRdb reprocessed the RACE reads via MiXCR and lists one record per CDR3 protein. The table has 45,000 to 60,000 distinct CDR3 sequences, around a tenth seen once. Trimming cost V 2 bases and J 6 bases, with 16 bases left between them. This CDR3 spans 15 amino acids. In its sample, this clonotype was seen a few times. Sample time point: pre-sensitization, week 0. Stated treatment: therapeutic diphenylcyclopropenone sensitization with weekly scalp DPC.

The chain is built from TRBV12-3 or TRBV12-4 and TRBJ2-5, with D perhaps TRBD1 or TRBD2 (6 bases each). The sample consisted of whole blood, taken in connection with sensitization to the hapten diphenylcyclopropenone (DPC). The origin of this receptor is a woman between 40 and 50 years old with alopecia areata. Some clones in this sample may be carry-over from other donors' samples. CDR3 loop: CASSLRRGENKTQYF. CDR3 nucleotides: TGTGCCAGCAGTTTAAGGAGGGGGGAGAATAAGACCCAGTACTTC.